This T cell receptor beta chain was found in a study of blood T cell repertoires in COVID-19. Study-wide context: Acute and convalescent COVID-19 specimens originated in the United States, Italy and Spain. T cells, B-cell-depleted T cells, or PBMCs supplied cDNA or gDNA.

Authors' analysis steps: Cell counts per sample came from amplifying reference gene primers. Using immunoSEQ multiplex PCR, the repertoire was profiled, and TCRdb retains in-frame clones only, with some absent. For V, J and clone size, that table is used; D and trimming come from the DNA. Among some 220,000 clones listed, about 88% were seen once. Germline V CDR1 and CDR2: MRHNA, SNTAGT. V lost 5 bases and J 10 bases, leaving 12 bases between the germline ends. The CDR3 runs to 13 residues. The specimen was PBMCs or T cells enriched from blood (not recorded which). V usage is TRBV6-4 and J usage is TRBJ1-6; weak D call: TRBD1 (5 bases). The TCR originated in a young woman who had recovered from COVID-19. The CDR3: CASSLREDSPLHF. The CDR3 DNA is TGTGCCAGCAGTCTCAGGGAAGACTCACCCCTCCACTTT.